The T cell receptor beta chain described here comes from a study of T cells in severe cutaneous drug reactions. Study-wide results and caveats: TRBV12-4 use rose strongly in carbamazepine-induced Stevens-Johnson syndrome or toxic epidermal necrolysis, averaging approximately 34% in blister cells and 4.5% to 6.5% in PBMC.

The germline V gene has CDR1 DFQATT and CDR2 SNEGSKA (reference sequence). The length of the CDR3 is 15 residues. With regard to this clonotype: The antigen is unknown.

Libraries were made by iRepertoire multiplex PCR with TCR subtype-specific primers for bulk and single-cell sequencing. TCRdb re-called the multiplex PCR reads; one entry per CDR3 protein, DNA not given. The sample totals 9,000 to 13,000 distinct CDR3 sequences. The donors had carbamazepine-induced Stevens-Johnson syndrome or toxic epidermal necrolysis. The chain combines TRBV20-1 with TRBJ2-3; no DNA is available, so the TRBD2 call from TCRdb remains unchecked. The sequence came from a human donor with Stevens-Johnson syndrome, a severe cutaneous drug reaction. Sequencing was done on a sample of cells from a skin blister. The CDR3 here is CSARGASGATDTQYF.